These 2 T cell receptor beta chains were all obtained from the same sample, sequenced in a study of control samples from healthy donors and cancer patients. Profiled with immunoSEQ multiplex PCR; TCRdb holds only in-frame clones, not every one. The sample gives about 150,000 clones, about nine tenths of which show up once; less than 5.5% is in the top ten. Material: blood. The receptors derive from a man aged 30 to 39 in good health.

CDR3 sequence (DNA): TGTGCCAGCAGCGTAATTAGCGGGTCCCTCTACGAGCAGTACTTC. It codes for CASSVISGSLYEQYF. The rearrangement links TRBV6-5 to TRBJ2-7; 7 bases line up with TRBD2. The CDR3 runs 15 residues. CDR1 and CDR2 (germline): MNHEY, SVGAGI. Trimming at V came to 6 bases and at J to 3 bases, leaving 11 bases not matched to a gene.

This sequence joins TRBV21-1 and TRBJ2-5; the table's D call, TRBD2, was not checked against the DNA. TRBV21-1 is a pseudogene. This CDR3 comprises 12 residues. This CDR3 is CASSPHGETQYF. Here the CDR3 DNA reads TGTGCCAGCAGCCCCCACGGAGAGACCCAGTACTTC.